Listed below are T cell receptor beta chains from one sample, sequenced in a study of blood T cells in healthy people across ages. Each CDR3 protein is one row after TCRdb ran MiXCR on the 5' RACE reads. The table shows a few hundred thousand distinct CDR3 sequences, with around a quarter occurring only once. These data were likewise used in another study, on T cells of mothers and their children.

The sample taken for sequencing was blood. The receptors stem from a boy aged 2-15 years in good health. CDR3s include the opening cysteine and the closing phenylalanine or tryptophan. The order of the fields is clone size, V gene, J gene, D gene, CDR3 DNA, CDR3 protein. The D gene is left open where the match is weak. A row's size may be missing; if present it is once, few, many or a size class.

clone_size: few; v_call: TRBV4-2; j_call: TRBJ2-5; d_call: NA; cdr3_nt: TGTGCCAGCAGCCGGTGGTCCAGGAAAGAGACCCAGTACTTC; cdr3_aa: CASSRWSRKETQYF
clone_size: NA; v_call: TRBV29-1; j_call: TRBJ1-1; d_call: NA; cdr3_nt: TGCAGCGTTGAATCTGGGTGGGGGGCTAACACTGAAGCTTTCTTT; cdr3_aa: CSVESGWGANTEAFF
clone_size: few; v_call: TRBV24-1; j_call: TRBJ2-1; d_call: TRBD1; cdr3_nt: TGTGCCACCAGTGAGGGGGACAGGGGCCATGAGCAGTTCTTC; cdr3_aa: CATSEGDRGHEQFF
clone_size: few; v_call: TRBV20-1; j_call: TRBJ1-6; d_call: NA; cdr3_nt: TGCAGTGCTAGTAACTGGTACAGGGCCCTCAATTCACCCCTCCACTTT; cdr3_aa: CSASNWYRALNSPLHF
clone_size: NA; v_call: TRBV20-1; j_call: TRBJ1-4; d_call: NA; cdr3_nt: TGCAGTGCTAGCCCAGGGACGATTAATGAAAAACTGTTTTTT; cdr3_aa: CSASPGTINEKLFF
clone_size: few; v_call: TRBV5-5; j_call: TRBJ2-3; d_call: NA; cdr3_nt: TGTGCCAGCAGCCCCGCGCCAGGGTGGGCAGATACGCAGTATTTT; cdr3_aa: CASSPAPGWADTQYF
clone_size: NA; v_call: TRBV20-1; j_call: TRBJ1-5; d_call: TRBD1; cdr3_nt: TGCAGTGCTCGATCGACAGGGCCTCTCTTATCCTATCAGCCCCAGCATTTT; cdr3_aa: CSARSTGPLLSYQPQHF
clone_size: NA; v_call: TRBV4-3; j_call: TRBJ2-3; d_call: TRBD2; cdr3_nt: TGCGCCAGCAGCCAAGGAAGCGGGAGGTTAGATACGCAGTATTTT; cdr3_aa: CASSQGSGRLDTQYF
clone_size: NA; v_call: TRBV4-3; j_call: TRBJ2-3; d_call: TRBD2; cdr3_nt: TGCGCCAGCAGCCAAACGGGGCGGGAGCAGCATACGCAGTATTTT; cdr3_aa: CASSQTGREQHTQYF
clone_size: few; v_call: TRBV6-1; j_call: TRBJ1-3; d_call: TRBD1; cdr3_nt: TGTGCCAGCGGGACGGACAGGGGTCTTGGAAACACCATATATTTT; cdr3_aa: CASGTDRGLGNTIYF
clone_size: NA; v_call: TRBV20-1; j_call: TRBJ1-4; d_call: NA; cdr3_nt: TGCAGTGCCGTCGGGCCCGGGGGTGAAAAACTGTTTTTT; cdr3_aa: CSAVGPGGEKLFF
clone_size: few; v_call: TRBV25-1; j_call: TRBJ2-4; d_call: NA; cdr3_nt: TGTGCCAGCAGGGGTCCCAACATTCAGTACTTC; cdr3_aa: CASRGPNIQYF
clone_size: many; v_call: TRBV18; j_call: TRBJ2-5; d_call: TRBD1; cdr3_nt: TGTGCCAGCTCAGTGGAAACGCACAGGGGTCGTGAGACCCAGTACTTC; cdr3_aa: CASSVETHRGRETQYF
clone_size: NA; v_call: TRBV5-1; j_call: TRBJ2-5; d_call: NA; cdr3_nt: TGCGCCAGCAGCTTGAGGGTAGGACAAGAGACCCAGTACTTC; cdr3_aa: CASSLRVGQETQYF
clone_size: NA; v_call: TRBV24-1; j_call: TRBJ2-1; d_call: TRBD2; cdr3_nt: TGTGCCACGTCTAGCGGGTCCTACAATGAGCAGTTCTTC; cdr3_aa: CATSSGSYNEQFF
clone_size: NA; v_call: TRBV10-3; j_call: TRBJ2-1; d_call: TRBD2; cdr3_nt: TGTGCCACCCGGACTAGCGGGACCGTGGGAAATGAGCAGTTCTTC; cdr3_aa: CATRTSGTVGNEQFF
clone_size: many; v_call: TRBV9; j_call: TRBJ2-1; d_call: TRBD1; cdr3_nt: TGTGCCAGCAGCGTAGCTGGGCAAGGGGGCACACCCCTGGCTGAGCAGTTCTTC; cdr3_aa: CASSVAGQGGTPLAEQFF
clone_size: NA; v_call: TRBV2; j_call: TRBJ2-5; d_call: TRBD1; cdr3_nt: TGTGCCAGCAGGGAAGGGACAGGAGGGGCCTACGAGCGGTACTTC; cdr3_aa: CASREGTGGAYERYF
clone_size: NA; v_call: TRBV14; j_call: TRBJ1-1; d_call: TRBD1; cdr3_nt: TGTGCCAGCAGCCACCCTACAGGGGCGGACACTGAAGCTTTCTTT; cdr3_aa: CASSHPTGADTEAFF
clone_size: NA; v_call: TRBV29-1; j_call: TRBJ2-7; d_call: TRBD1; cdr3_nt: TGCAGCGTTGAACAACAGGGGCGCGATTACGAGCAGTACTTC; cdr3_aa: CSVEQQGRDYEQYF
clone_size: NA; v_call: TRBV9; j_call: TRBJ2-5; d_call: TRBD2; cdr3_nt: TGTGCCAGCAGCGCTAGCGGGGGGGCCGGACAAGAGACCCAGTACTTC; cdr3_aa: CASSASGGAGQETQYF
clone_size: NA; v_call: TRBV14; j_call: TRBJ2-5; d_call: TRBD2; cdr3_nt: TGTGCCAGCAGCCGGGGGACTAGTTTTCAAGAGACCCAGTACTTC; cdr3_aa: CASSRGTSFQETQYF
clone_size: NA; v_call: TRBV6-5; j_call: TRBJ1-2; d_call: TRBD1; cdr3_nt: TGTGCCAGCAGAGACAGGGGCCGCCTCTATGGCTACACCTTC; cdr3_aa: CASRDRGRLYGYTF
clone_size: few; v_call: TRBV4-1; j_call: TRBJ2-2; d_call: NA; cdr3_nt: TGCGCCAGCAGCCAAGATGAAGGATGGTCATCCACCGGGGAGCTGTTTTTT; cdr3_aa: CASSQDEGWSSTGELFF
clone_size: NA; v_call: TRBV7-9; j_call: TRBJ2-7; d_call: TRBD2; cdr3_nt: TGTGCCAGCAGCCCTAGACTAGCCCGACCCTACGAGCAGTACTTC; cdr3_aa: CASSPRLARPYEQYF
clone_size: many; v_call: TRBV5-1; j_call: TRBJ2-1; d_call: NA; cdr3_nt: TGCGCCAGCAGTCTTACTACCTCACGATACAATGAGCAGTTCTTC; cdr3_aa: CASSLTTSRYNEQFF
clone_size: NA; v_call: TRBV5-1; j_call: TRBJ2-5; d_call: TRBD1; cdr3_nt: TGCGCCAGCAGCTTGGGGGCGCCCGGACAGGATACCCAGTACTTC; cdr3_aa: CASSLGAPGQDTQYF
clone_size: NA; v_call: TRBV7-2; j_call: TRBJ2-5; d_call: NA; cdr3_nt: TGTGCCAGCAGCTCCCAATGGACCCAGTACTTC; cdr3_aa: CASSSQWTQYF
clone_size: NA; v_call: TRBV12-3/TRBV12-4; j_call: TRBJ2-5; d_call: NA; cdr3_nt: TGTGCCAGCAGCCAGGGACGATGGACCCAGTACTTC; cdr3_aa: CASSQGRWTQYF
clone_size: few; v_call: TRBV7-2; j_call: TRBJ2-2; d_call: TRBD2; cdr3_nt: TGTGCCAGCAGCACCTTAGCGGGGAGGGGCACCGGGGAGCTGTTTTTT; cdr3_aa: CASSTLAGRGTGELFF
clone_size: NA; v_call: TRBV21-1; j_call: TRBJ1-5; d_call: NA; cdr3_nt: TGTGCCAGCATAGGCAGGGCGGCATATAGCAATCAGCCCCAGCATTTT; cdr3_aa: CASIGRAAYSNQPQHF
clone_size: few; v_call: TRBV4-1; j_call: TRBJ2-6; d_call: TRBD1; cdr3_nt: TGCGCCAGCAGCCAGGAAACCCCGGACAGGGGGGTCTCTGGGGCCAACGTCCTGACTTTC; cdr3_aa: CASSQETPDRGVSGANVLTF
clone_size: NA; v_call: TRBV29-1; j_call: TRBJ2-7; d_call: NA; cdr3_nt: TGCAGCGTTGAGACCGGGACTCCCTACGAGCAGTACTTC; cdr3_aa: CSVETGTPYEQYF
clone_size: few; v_call: TRBV2; j_call: TRBJ2-3; d_call: TRBD1; cdr3_nt: TGTGCCAGCAGTGAAGACAGGGGGCGCACAGATACGCAGTATTTT; cdr3_aa: CASSEDRGRTDTQYF
clone_size: NA; v_call: TRBV15; j_call: TRBJ2-1; d_call: TRBD2; cdr3_nt: TGTGCCACCAGCAGAGATCAGAGCGGGGGTGAGGAGACCCAGCACTTC; cdr3_aa: CATSRDQSGGEETQHF
clone_size: once; v_call: TRBV6-1; j_call: TRBJ2-3; d_call: NA; cdr3_nt: TGTGCCAGCAGTCTCTACTGGGGTCTAGTGGGCCCCACAGATACGCAGTATTTT; cdr3_aa: CASSLYWGLVGPTDTQYF